The T cell receptor (beta chain) under discussion was sequenced for a study of vaccination effects on CD4 cells after COVID-19. Method: immunoSEQ multiplex PCR; TCRdb's copy keeps in-frame clones and lacks some. The sample consists of tens of thousands of clones, 60% to 80% of them appearing once. A remark on this clone: Its antigen is currently unknown.

The germline gives CDR1 MNHEY, CDR2 SMNVEV (reference sequence). This CDR3 is built from 14 residues. V lost 2 bases and J 2 bases, leaving 9 bases between the germline ends. ViraFEST assay sequencing came after antigen-specific CD4+ T cells were expanded with viral peptide pools. CD4+ T cell isolation took place after 10 days of culture. Two doses of BNT162b2 or mRNA-1273 vaccine were administered to participants. This receptor was taken from a human donor who received a COVID-19 vaccine. V gene TRBV27 combines with J gene TRBJ1-2, with D unclear. The sequencing here drew on CD4+ T cells from PBMCs cultured with HCoV-NL63 spike peptides, taken after COVID-19 vaccination. CDR3 sequence (DNA): TGTGCCAGCAGTTTAAGGGCTCGGAACTATGGCTACACCTTC. The encoded protein is CASSLRARNYGYTF.